Listed below are T cell receptor beta chains from one sample, sequenced in a study of T cell responses to AZD1222 COVID-19 vaccine. This table comes from immunoSEQ multiplex PCR, and its TCRdb copy is limited to in-frame clones, with some not included. The data show some 130,000 clones, about 93% seen once. Sample: peripheral blood, taken 28 days after the second AZD1222 dose. The receptors derive from an adult who received the AZD1222 COVID-19 vaccine. The CDR3 runs from the conserved cysteine through the conserved F or W. D genes are given only for firm matches. Rows may omit the clone size; those that give it use once, few, many or a size class.

CDR3 length,clone size,D gene,J gene,V gene,CDR3 protein,CDR3 DNA
14,NA,TRBD1,TRBJ1-2,TRBV9,CASSAGTGGSGYTF,TGTGCCAGCAGCGCCGGGACAGGGGGTTCTGGCTACACCTTC
14,NA,NA,TRBJ1-1,TRBV29-1,CSVSRAPSYTEAFF,TGCAGCGTTAGTAGGGCCCCGAGTTACACTGAAGCTTTCTTT
14,NA,NA,TRBJ1-1,TRBV4-1,CASSHPGDGTEAFF,TGCGCCAGCAGCCATCCCGGGGATGGCACTGAAGCTTTCTTT
17,once,TRBD1,TRBJ2-7,TRBV29-1,CSVEGRVKGRGPHEQYF,TGCAGCGTTGAAGGAAGGGTTAAGGGCAGGGGGCCGCACGAGCAGTACTTC
12,NA,NA,TRBJ1-2,TRBV30,CAWSGGDYGYTF,TGTGCCTGGAGTGGGGGAGACTATGGCTACACCTTC
13,NA,NA,TRBJ1-2,TRBV30,CAWGPGGGAGYTF,TGTGCCTGGGGTCCCGGCGGGGGTGCTGGCTACACCTTC
16,NA,NA,TRBJ1-5,TRBV7-8,CASTWGGQAGNQPQHF,TGTGCCAGCACCTGGGGGGGGCAGGCGGGCAATCAGCCCCAGCATTTT
17,NA,TRBD1,TRBJ2-7,TRBV7-9,CASSLKSDGTVKYEQYF,TGTGCCAGCAGCTTGAAGTCCGACGGGACAGTCAAATACGAGCAGTACTTC
16,NA,TRBD1,TRBJ1-3,TRBV5-4,CASSWGQALSGNTIYF,TGTGCCAGCAGCTGGGGACAGGCCCTCTCTGGAAACACCATATATTTT
15,NA,TRBD1,TRBJ1-6,TRBV7-9,CASSWLGTDNSPLHF,TGTGCCAGCAGTTGGCTCGGGACAGACAATTCACCCCTCCACTTT
15,NA,TRBD2,TRBJ2-1,TRBV6-5,CASPSGGHSNNEQFF,TGTGCCAGCCCTAGCGGGGGCCACTCTAACAATGAGCAGTTCTTC
13,NA,NA,TRBJ1-4,TRBV28,CASSLARGRQLFF,TGTGCCAGCAGTTTAGCCCGGGGTCGACAACTGTTTTTT
16,NA,NA,TRBJ1-5,TRBV3-1/TRBV3-2,CASSQGAEYSNQPQHF,TGTGCCAGCAGCCAAGGGGCGGAATATAGCAATCAGCCCCAGCATTTT
16,NA,NA,TRBJ1-6,TRBV3-1/TRBV3-2,CASSQQTEVYNSPLHF,TGTGCCAGCAGCCAACAGACAGAAGTCTATAATTCACCCCTCCACTTT
12,NA,NA,TRBJ1-1,TRBV5-6,CASSWVGAGAFF,TGTGCCAGCAGCTGGGTGGGAGCGGGAGCTTTCTTT
13,NA,NA,TRBJ2-4,TRBV16,CASSPRTESVEYF,TGTGCCAGCAGCCCACGCACAGAGAGCGTAGAGTACTTC
12,NA,NA,TRBJ2-7,TRBV29-1,CSVSGASIEQYF,TGCAGCGTGTCCGGGGCCTCAATCGAGCAGTACTTC
11,NA,NA,TRBJ1-1,TRBV11-3,CASSANTEAFF,TGTGCCAGCAGCGCGAACACTGAAGCTTTCTTT
11,NA,NA,TRBJ2-5,TRBV11-3,CASSFQKTQYF,TGTGCCAGCAGCTTTCAAAAGACCCAGTACTTC
16,medium-sized,NA,TRBJ2-6,TRBV6-4,CASSVESGSGANVLTF,TGTGCCAGCAGTGTCGAGTCGGGTTCTGGGGCCAACGTCCTGACTTTC
16,NA,TRBD1,TRBJ2-4,TRBV3-1/TRBV3-2,CASSPTGIKAKNIQYF,TGTGCCAGCAGCCCGACAGGGATCAAGGCCAAAAACATTCAGTACTTC
15,few,TRBD1,TRBJ1-1,TRBV27,CASSLPGQGYTEAFF,TGTGCCAGCAGTTTGCCGGGACAGGGATACACTGAAGCTTTCTTT
14,once,NA,TRBJ1-2,TRBV6-6,CASSFPGATYGYTF,TGTGCCAGCAGTTTCCCGGGGGCGACCTATGGCTACACCTTC
13,NA,NA,TRBJ2-3,TRBV5-4,CASRRTVTDTQYF,TGTGCCAGCAGAAGGACGGTTACAGATACGCAGTATTTT
14,once,NA,TRBJ2-7,TRBV7-2,CASSFNRGPYEQYF,TGTGCCAGCAGCTTTAACCGAGGACCCTACGAGCAGTACTTC
18,NA,NA,TRBJ2-1,TRBV19,CASSIVSSGVYSTNEQFF,TGTGCCAGTAGTATAGTTTCGTCGGGGGTCTATTCGACGAATGAGCAGTTCTTC
14,NA,NA,TRBJ2-3,TRBV19,CASSGVTRADTQYF,TGTGCCAGTAGCGGAGTGACCCGGGCAGATACGCAGTATTTT
14,NA,NA,TRBJ1-5,TRBV4-1,CASSQEGSDQPQHF,TGCGCCAGCAGCCAAGAAGGGTCGGATCAGCCCCAGCATTTT
14,NA,NA,TRBJ1-2,TRBV30,CAWRILTRGRGYTF,TGTGCCTGGAGAATCCTAACCCGGGGACGGGGCTACACCTTC
15,NA,NA,TRBJ1-2,TRBV3-1/TRBV3-2,CASSPDRLGIYGYTF,TGTGCCAGCAGCCCCGACAGGTTAGGAATCTATGGCTACACCTTC
16,NA,NA,TRBJ2-2,TRBV6-5,CASSYTSGEYTGELFF,TGTGCCAGCAGTTACACCTCGGGGGAGTACACCGGGGAGCTGTTTTTT
13,NA,NA,TRBJ1-1,TRBV29-1,CSVWTVGNTEAFF,TGCAGCGTTTGGACGGTTGGGAACACTGAAGCTTTCTTT
13,NA,NA,TRBJ1-5,TRBV19,CASTETDYVAQHF,TGTGCCAGTACCGAGACAGATTATGTGGCCCAGCATTTT
16,NA,TRBD1,TRBJ1-6,TRBV27,CASSLALRDSRSPLHF,TGTGCCAGCAGCCTCGCATTACGGGACAGCAGATCACCCCTCCACTTT
15,NA,NA,TRBJ2-4,TRBV11-3,CASSLTRGAGYIQYF,TGTGCCAGCAGCTTAACCAGGGGCGCAGGATACATTCAGTACTTC
13,NA,NA,TRBJ2-7,TRBV2,CASKPGDFYEQYF,TGTGCCAGCAAACCGGGGGATTTTTACGAGCAGTACTTC
13,NA,TRBD1,TRBJ1-1,TRBV3-1/TRBV3-2,CASSLRTGNEAFF,TGTGCCAGCAGCCTCCGGACAGGGAACGAAGCTTTCTTT
13,NA,TRBD1,TRBJ1-4,TRBV30,CAWNRGLGEKLFF,TGTGCCTGGAACAGGGGTCTGGGTGAAAAACTGTTTTTT
13,NA,NA,TRBJ2-7,TRBV11-2,CASSLEVNYEQYF,TGTGCCAGCAGCTTGGAGGTCAACTACGAGCAGTACTTC
14,NA,TRBD1,TRBJ1-5,TRBV19,CASSIRRQGAAQHF,TGTGCCAGTAGTATTCGACGACAGGGAGCGGCCCAGCATTTT
15,few,NA,TRBJ1-2,TRBV27,CASRIRAQANYGYTF,TGTGCCAGCCGGATACGGGCACAGGCTAACTATGGCTACACCTTC
13,NA,TRBD1,TRBJ1-5,TRBV12-3/TRBV12-4,CASSPGQGQSQHF,TGTGCCAGCAGTCCTGGACAGGGCCAGTCCCAGCATTTT
16,NA,TRBD1,TRBJ2-1,TRBV7-8,CASSPQLDRSYNEQFF,TGTGCCAGCAGCCCTCAGTTGGACAGGTCCTACAATGAGCAGTTCTTC
15,NA,TRBD1,TRBJ1-5,TRBV6-5,CASPELGQGNQPQHF,TGTGCCAGCCCTGAACTGGGACAGGGTAATCAGCCCCAGCATTTT
15,NA,NA,TRBJ1-2,TRBV18,CASSPQAGSDFGYTF,TGTGCCAGCTCCCCGCAGGCAGGGTCGGATTTTGGCTACACCTTC
16,NA,TRBD2,TRBJ2-3,TRBV10-3,CAISESSGGATDTQYF,TGTGCCATCAGTGAGTCTAGCGGGGGGGCTACAGATACGCAGTATTTT
13,NA,NA,TRBJ2-7,TRBV4-1,CASSQPNTYEQYF,TGCGCCAGCAGCCAACCAAATACCTACGAGCAGTACTTC
14,NA,NA,TRBJ1-2,TRBV19,CASSERAVTYGYTF,TGTGCCAGTAGTGAGAGGGCGGTAACCTATGGCTACACCTTC
14,NA,TRBD1,TRBJ1-5,TRBV2,CASRTQGLGQPQHF,TGTGCCAGCAGGACACAGGGGTTGGGTCAGCCCCAGCATTTT
15,NA,TRBD1,TRBJ2-5,TRBV5-1,CASSPTGGIQETQYF,TGCGCCAGCAGCCCGACAGGGGGCATTCAAGAGACCCAGTACTTC
13,NA,NA,TRBJ2-7,TRBV7-2,CASSFQGGYEQYF,TGTGCCAGCAGCTTCCAAGGGGGGTACGAGCAGTACTTC
14,few,NA,TRBJ2-3,TRBV12-5,CASADLRGGDTQYF,TGTGCTAGTGCAGACTTACGGGGTGGGGATACGCAGTATTTT